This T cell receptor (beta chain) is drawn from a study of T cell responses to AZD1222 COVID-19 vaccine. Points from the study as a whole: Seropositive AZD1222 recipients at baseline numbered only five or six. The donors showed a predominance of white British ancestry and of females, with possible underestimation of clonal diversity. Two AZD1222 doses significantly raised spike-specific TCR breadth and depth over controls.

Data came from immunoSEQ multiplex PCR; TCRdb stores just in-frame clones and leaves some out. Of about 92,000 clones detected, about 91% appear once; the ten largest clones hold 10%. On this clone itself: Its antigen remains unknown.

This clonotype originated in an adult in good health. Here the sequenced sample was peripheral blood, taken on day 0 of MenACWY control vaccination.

CDR3 sequence: CASTGQGRGRSGANVLTF. CDR3 bases: TGTGCCAGCACCGGGCAGGGTAGAGGAAGATCTGGGGCCAACGTCCTGACTTTC. The V and J genes are TRBV7-9 and TRBJ2-6, with a weak D call TRBD1 (5 bases). From germline, CDR1 is SEHNR and CDR2 FQNEAQ (reference sequence). V was clipped by 7 bases and J by 1 base, with 20 bases between them. The CDR3 has 18 amino acids.